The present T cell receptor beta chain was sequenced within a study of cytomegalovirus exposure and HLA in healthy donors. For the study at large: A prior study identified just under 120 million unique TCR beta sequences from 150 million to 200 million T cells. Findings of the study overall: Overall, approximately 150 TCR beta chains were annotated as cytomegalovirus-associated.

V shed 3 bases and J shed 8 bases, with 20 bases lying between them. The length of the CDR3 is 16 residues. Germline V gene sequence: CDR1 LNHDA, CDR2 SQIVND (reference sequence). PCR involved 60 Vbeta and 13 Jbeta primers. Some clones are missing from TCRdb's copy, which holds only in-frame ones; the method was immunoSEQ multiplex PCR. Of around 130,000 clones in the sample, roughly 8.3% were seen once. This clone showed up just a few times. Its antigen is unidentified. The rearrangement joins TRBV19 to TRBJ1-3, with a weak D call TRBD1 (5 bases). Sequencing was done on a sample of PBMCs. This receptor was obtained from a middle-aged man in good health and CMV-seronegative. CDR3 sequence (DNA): TGTGCCAGTAGTATTGGAACAGGTTGGGTCCTAGACACCATATATTTT. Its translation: CASSIGTGWVLDTIYF.